This T cell receptor (beta chain) was sequenced for a study of T cell responses to AZD1222 COVID-19 vaccine. General study findings and limits: Nearly half of spike-specific TCRs reportedly target unmutated variant regions. CD4 TCRs linked to vaccination spanned spike, dominating at 160-218 and 743-854. The number of AZD1222 recipients seropositive at baseline was only five or six.

Turning to this clone: Antigen specificity is unknown.

In germline, CDR1 is MDHEN, CDR2 SYDVKM. This CDR3 has 16 residues. J gave up 0 bases and V 5 bases, and 6 bases lay outside the gene matches. Profiling relied on immunoSEQ multiplex PCR, and the TCRdb table lists in-frame clones only, not all of them. The top ten clones hold approximately 5.6% of a sample with 70,000 to 95,000 clones, about 82% of them seen once. The V gene is TRBV28, the J gene TRBJ1-4; 7 nucleotides align to TRBD1. This clonotype originated in an adult who received the AZD1222 COVID-19 vaccine. This specimen consisted of peripheral blood, obtained 28 days after the second AZD1222 dose. CDR3 residues: CASSRGQSSTNEKLFF. The CDR3 nucleotides read TGTGCCAGCAGTAGGGGGCAAAGCTCAACTAATGAAAAACTGTTTTTT.